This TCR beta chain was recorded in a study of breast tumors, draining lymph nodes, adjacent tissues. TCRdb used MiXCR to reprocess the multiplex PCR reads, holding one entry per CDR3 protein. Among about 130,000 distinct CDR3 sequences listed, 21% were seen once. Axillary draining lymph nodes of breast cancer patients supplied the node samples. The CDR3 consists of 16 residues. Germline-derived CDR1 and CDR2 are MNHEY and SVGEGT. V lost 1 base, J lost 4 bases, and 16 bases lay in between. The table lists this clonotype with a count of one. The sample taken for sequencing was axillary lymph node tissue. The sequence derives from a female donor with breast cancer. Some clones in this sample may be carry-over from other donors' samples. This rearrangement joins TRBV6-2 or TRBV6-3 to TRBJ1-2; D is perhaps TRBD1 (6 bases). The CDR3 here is CASSYYRQALSYGYTF. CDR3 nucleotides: TGTGCCAGCAGTTACTACCGACAGGCCCTTAGCTATGGCTACACCTTC.